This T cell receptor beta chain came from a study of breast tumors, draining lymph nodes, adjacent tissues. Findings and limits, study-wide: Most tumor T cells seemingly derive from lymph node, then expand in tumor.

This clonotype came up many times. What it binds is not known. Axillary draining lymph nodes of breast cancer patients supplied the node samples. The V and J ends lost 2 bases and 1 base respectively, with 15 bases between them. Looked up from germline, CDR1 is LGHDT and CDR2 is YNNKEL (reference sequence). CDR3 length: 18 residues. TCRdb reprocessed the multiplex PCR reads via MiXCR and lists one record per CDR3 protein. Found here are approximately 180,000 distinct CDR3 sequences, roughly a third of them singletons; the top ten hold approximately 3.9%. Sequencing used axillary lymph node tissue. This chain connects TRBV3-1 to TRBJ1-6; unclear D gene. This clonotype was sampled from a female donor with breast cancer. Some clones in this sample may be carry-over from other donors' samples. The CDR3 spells CASSQFYNGISYNSPLHF. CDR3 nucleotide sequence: TGTGCCAGCAGCCAATTTTACAATGGTATATCCTATAATTCACCCCTCCACTTT.